This T cell receptor beta chain is drawn from a study of response to subunit inactivated influenza vaccine. TCRdb re-derived calls from the RT-PCR reads in MiXCR, one entry per CDR3 protein. This sample has about 520,000 distinct CDR3 sequences, with about 25% found just once. The germline CDR1 and CDR2 sequences are LGHNA and YNFKEQ. Trimming at V came to 2 bases and at J to 0 bases, leaving 7 bases not matched to a gene. The CDR3 spans 17 residues. This clonotype has just a few counts. The chain combines TRBV4-2 with TRBJ2-1, with 7 positions matching TRBD2. Sequences were derived from CD4+ T cells sorted from PBMCs, sampled roughly 5 days after vaccination. The clonotype originates from a man aged 45-65 years who received an inactivated influenza vaccine. This chain's CDR3 is CASSQTGTTSSYNEQFF. CDR3 DNA sequence: TGTGCCAGCAGCCAAACCGGGACTACGAGCTCCTACAATGAGCAGTTCTTC.